The clone carrying this T cell receptor (beta chain) was seen many times. Its antigen is unknown. This specimen belongs to a study of CD8 T cells in ankylosing spondylitis. Library preparation for TCR beta used quantitative 5'-RACE with molecular barcodes. TCRdb itself ran the 5' RACE reads through MiXCR, one entry per CDR3 protein. The sample includes approximately 220,000 distinct CDR3 sequences, roughly 25% seen only once; the top ten take more than 6.5%. The germline V gene has CDR1 ENHRY and CDR2 SYGVKD. The CDR3 has 13 amino acids. Trimming removed 6 bases at V and 8 bases at J, with 14 bases between. Study conclusions and caveats: Certain motif variants had earlier appeared in reactive arthritis synovial fluid and blood. Relatively scarce in peripheral blood, disease-linked clones were CD8+. One TCR beta motif, made up of seven to nine highly homologous variants, appeared characteristic of ankylosing spondylitis blood.

Input material: blood, either unsorted or a sorted T cell fraction (not recorded which). The V and J genes are TRBV10-3 and TRBJ2-1; D call uncertain. This sequence was found in a male donor with ankylosing spondylitis or in good health (not recorded which). CDR3 coding DNA: TGTGCCATCAGCCCCGACGCAATCCATGAGCAGTTCTTC. Translated, it gives CAISPDAIHEQFF.